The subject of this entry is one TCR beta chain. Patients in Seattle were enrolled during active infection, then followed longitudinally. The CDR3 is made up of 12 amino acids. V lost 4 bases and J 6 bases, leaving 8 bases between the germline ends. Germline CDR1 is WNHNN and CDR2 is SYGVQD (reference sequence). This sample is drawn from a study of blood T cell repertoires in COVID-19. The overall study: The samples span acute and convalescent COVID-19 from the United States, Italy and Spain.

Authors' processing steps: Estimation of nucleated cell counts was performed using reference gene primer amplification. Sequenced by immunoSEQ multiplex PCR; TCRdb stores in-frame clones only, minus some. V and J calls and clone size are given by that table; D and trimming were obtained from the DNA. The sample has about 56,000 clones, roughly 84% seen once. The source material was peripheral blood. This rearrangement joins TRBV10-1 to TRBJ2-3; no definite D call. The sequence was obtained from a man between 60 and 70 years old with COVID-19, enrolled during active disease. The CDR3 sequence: CASSAMLDTQYF. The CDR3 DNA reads TGCGCCAGCAGTGCTATGTTGGATACGCAGTATTTT.